The source of this T cell receptor beta chain is a study of regulatory T cells in long-lasting Graves disease. The wider study: Graves' patients, newly diagnosed, had taken antithyroid drugs under 3 months.

Stated time point: newly diagnosed GD, antithyroid drugs for less than 3 months. Extracted RNA from PBMCs served as the source of the TCR library. Graves' disease diagnosis followed American Thyroid Association guidelines. Construction of TCR beta libraries relied on iRepertoire HTBI primers and on Arm-PCR targeting CDR3 regions. Each CDR3 protein gets one entry after TCRdb re-called the multiplex PCR reads with MiXCR. This sample yields approximately 460,000 distinct CDR3 sequences, of which less than 20% are seen a single time; roughly 10% belongs to the top ten. This CDR3 has 13 residues. Germline trimming cut 8 bases from V and 5 bases from J; bases unmatched to any gene: 6. Germline loops: CDR1 LNHNV, CDR2 YYDKDF (reference sequence). These data were also filed under a second study, of T cells in Graves' hyperthyroidism and ophthalmopathy. As that report states: Most thyroid clonotypes expanded above 0.001 appeared in blood too.

This chain joins TRBV15 and TRBJ2-7, with TRBD1 matching over 10 bases. This sequence originates from a woman in her twenties or thirties with Graves disease. This specimen was peripheral blood mononuclear cells (PBMCs), taken at new diagnosis, from a patient treated with antithyroid drugs. The CDR3 nucleotides read TGTGCCACCGGGGGACAGGGGTGGGACGAGCAGTACTTC. This encodes CATGGQGWDEQYF.